This T cell receptor beta chain was documented in a study of shared clonotypes between healthy human individuals. V dropped 3 bases and J dropped 4; count of bases not matched to a gene: 8. CDR3 length: 17 amino acids. The germline CDR1 and CDR2 sequences are MNHNS and SASEGT. The protocol was immunoSEQ multiplex PCR, while the TCRdb copy is restricted to in-frame clones and leaves out a portion. Among about 2.4 million clones listed, approximately 93% were seen once. Sequencing was done on a sample of naive CD4+ T cells from PBMCs. Subset described: CD45RA+ positively selected. The V and J genes are TRBV6-1 and TRBJ1-6, with TRBD1 matching over 8 bases. This TCR derives from a young man in good health. Some clones in this sample may be carry-over from other donors' samples. CDR3 amino acids: CASSEDRASSYNSPLHF. CDR3 in DNA: TGTGCCAGCAGTGAGGACAGGGCTTCATCGTATAATTCACCCCTCCACTTT.